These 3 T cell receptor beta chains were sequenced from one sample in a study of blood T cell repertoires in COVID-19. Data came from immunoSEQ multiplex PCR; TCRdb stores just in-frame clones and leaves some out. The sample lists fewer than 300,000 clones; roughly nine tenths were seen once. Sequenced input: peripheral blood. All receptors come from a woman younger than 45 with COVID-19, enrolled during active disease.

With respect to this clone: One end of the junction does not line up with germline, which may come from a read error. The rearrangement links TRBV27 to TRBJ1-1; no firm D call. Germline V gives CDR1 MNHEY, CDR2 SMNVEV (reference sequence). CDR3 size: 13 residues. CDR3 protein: CASSLSGGLRLLF. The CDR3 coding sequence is TGTGCCAGCAGTTTATCCGGAGGACTAAGGCTACTCTTT.

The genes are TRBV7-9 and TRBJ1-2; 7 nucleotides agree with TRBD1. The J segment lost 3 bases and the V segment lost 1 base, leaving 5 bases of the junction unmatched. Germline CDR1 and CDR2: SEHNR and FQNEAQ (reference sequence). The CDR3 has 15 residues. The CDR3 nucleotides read TGTGCCAGCAGCTTAGTTCTAGGGGGCGACTATGGCTACACCTTC. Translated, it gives CASSLVLGGDYGYTF.

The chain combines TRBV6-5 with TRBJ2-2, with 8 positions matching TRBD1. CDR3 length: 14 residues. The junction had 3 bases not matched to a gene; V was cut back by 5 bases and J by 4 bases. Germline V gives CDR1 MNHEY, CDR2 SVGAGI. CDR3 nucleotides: TGTGCCAGCAGTCGGGACAGGTCCACCGGGGAGCTGTTTTTT. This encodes CASSRDRSTGELFF.